These T cell receptor beta chains were read from a single sample in a study of T cell repertoires in cytomegalovirus infection. TCRdb analysed the reads with MiXCR anew, one entry per CDR3 protein. Here the sample spans roughly 150,000 distinct CDR3 sequences, 20% to 25% being singletons. No antigen has been identified for these receptors. Here the sequenced sample was CD8+ T cells from cultured PBMCs, taken from culture after CMV antigen stimulation. The receptors were sampled from a human donor in good health (CMV status not recorded). Some clones in this sample may be carry-over from other donors' samples. Each CDR3 is given with its conserved first and last residue. The D gene is left open where the match is weak. A clone size is listed for some rows: how often the clone was seen (once, few, many), or a class if it is expanded.

CDR3aa: CASSKHGDSTQETQYF
CDR3nt: TGTGCCAGCAGCAAGCACGGGGACAGTACCCAAGAGACCCAGTACTTC
j_gene: TRBJ2-5
v_gene: TRBV11-2
d_gene: TRBD1
abundance: few

CDR3aa: CASSFGQGAWKETQYF
CDR3nt: TGTGCCAGCAGCTTCGGACAGGGGGCTTGGAAAGAGACCCAGTACTTC
j_gene: TRBJ2-5
v_gene: TRBV7-9
d_gene: TRBD1
abundance: NA

CDR3aa: CASRRSGTYNEQFF
CDR3nt: TGTGCCAGCAGACGAAGCGGGACCTACAATGAGCAGTTCTTC
j_gene: TRBJ2-1
v_gene: TRBV27
d_gene: TRBD2
abundance: NA

CDR3aa: CASSFGPSEEKLFF
CDR3nt: TGTGCCAGCAGCTTCGGGCCAAGTGAGGAAAAACTGTTTTTT
j_gene: TRBJ1-4
v_gene: TRBV7-9
d_gene: NA
abundance: NA

CDR3aa: CASSQEISGGLLNEQFF
CDR3nt: TGTGCCAGCAGCCAAGAAATATCGGGGGGGCTCCTGAATGAGCAGTTCTTC
j_gene: TRBJ2-1
v_gene: TRBV14
d_gene: TRBD2
abundance: few

CDR3aa: CASSLAGEAFF
CDR3nt: TGTGCCAGCAGCTTAGCCGGAGAAGCTTTCTTT
j_gene: TRBJ1-1
v_gene: TRBV11-1
d_gene: NA
abundance: few

CDR3aa: CASRTMTGERSQPQHF
CDR3nt: TGTGCCAGCAGAACTATGACAGGGGAGAGGAGTCAGCCCCAGCATTTT
j_gene: TRBJ1-5
v_gene: TRBV28
d_gene: TRBD1
abundance: few

CDR3aa: CASSFYPSGQGRNEQYF
CDR3nt: TGTGCCAGCAGCTTCTACCCCTCGGGACAGGGTAGAAACGAGCAGTACTTC
j_gene: TRBJ2-7
v_gene: TRBV7-8
d_gene: TRBD1
abundance: few

CDR3aa: CASSLSPGINQPQHF
CDR3nt: TGTGCCAGCAGCCTCTCCCCGGGGATCAATCAGCCCCAGCATTTT
j_gene: TRBJ1-5
v_gene: TRBV7-2
d_gene: NA
abundance: few

CDR3aa: CASSPSWGYTF
CDR3nt: TGTGCCAGTAGTCCTTCCTGGGGCTACACCTTC
j_gene: TRBJ1-2
v_gene: TRBV19
d_gene: NA
abundance: NA

CDR3aa: CASSYYGEGSYEQYF
CDR3nt: TGTGCCAGCAGTTACTATGGGGAGGGATCCTACGAGCAGTACTTC
j_gene: TRBJ2-7
v_gene: TRBV6-6
d_gene: TRBD2
abundance: few

CDR3aa: CASSTSRIGPLEGYTF
CDR3nt: TGTGCCAGCAGCACCTCAAGGATAGGTCCTTTGGAGGGCTACACCTTC
j_gene: TRBJ1-2
v_gene: TRBV7-8
d_gene: NA
abundance: NA

CDR3aa: CASSLWRTNSNQPQHF
CDR3nt: TGTGCCAGCAGTTTATGGCGGACTAACAGCAATCAGCCCCAGCATTTT
j_gene: TRBJ1-5
v_gene: TRBV28
d_gene: NA
abundance: NA

CDR3aa: CAELTGDRNYGYTF
CDR3nt: TGTGCGGAACTTACAGGGGACCGGAACTATGGCTACACCTTC
j_gene: TRBJ1-2
v_gene: TRBV2
d_gene: TRBD1
abundance: NA

CDR3aa: CASSLASDFGTSVILDTGELFF
CDR3nt: TGTGCCAGCAGCTTGGCTTCAGACTTTGGGACTAGCGTGATACTCGACACCGGGGAGCTGTTTTTT
j_gene: TRBJ2-2
v_gene: TRBV5-6
d_gene: TRBD2
abundance: NA

CDR3aa: CASNAGGPDTGELFF
CDR3nt: TGTGCCAGCAATGCGGGGGGGCCAGACACCGGGGAGCTGTTTTTT
j_gene: TRBJ2-2
v_gene: TRBV6-6
d_gene: TRBD2
abundance: NA

CDR3aa: CASSLGGGPTEAFF
CDR3nt: TGTGCCAGCAGCTTGGGCGGGGGGCCCACTGAAGCTTTCTTT
j_gene: TRBJ1-1
v_gene: TRBV5-6
d_gene: NA
abundance: NA

CDR3aa: CASSQEGTASTDTQYF
CDR3nt: TGCGCCAGCAGCCAAGAAGGGACAGCTAGCACAGATACGCAGTATTTT
j_gene: TRBJ2-3
v_gene: TRBV4-1
d_gene: TRBD1
abundance: NA

CDR3aa: CASSLVGDSPSSYNSPLHF
CDR3nt: TGTGCCAGCAGTTTGGTGGGGGACTCCCCGAGCTCCTATAATTCACCCCTCCACTTT
j_gene: TRBJ1-6
v_gene: TRBV12-3/TRBV12-4
d_gene: NA
abundance: few

CDR3aa: CASSLSGTSGYYNEQFF
CDR3nt: TGTGCCAGCAGTTTATCGGGGACTAGCGGGTACTACAATGAGCAGTTCTTC
j_gene: TRBJ2-1
v_gene: TRBV27
d_gene: TRBD2
abundance: NA

CDR3aa: CASRGLAVITDTQYF
CDR3nt: TGTGCCAGCAGGGGACTAGCGGTTATCACAGATACGCAGTATTTT
j_gene: TRBJ2-3
v_gene: TRBV7-2
d_gene: TRBD2
abundance: NA

CDR3aa: CASSLRNTGELFF
CDR3nt: TGTGCCAGCAGCTTGCGGAACACCGGGGAGCTGTTTTTT
j_gene: TRBJ2-2
v_gene: TRBV7-2
d_gene: NA
abundance: many

CDR3aa: CASSSPTTDYYEQYF
CDR3nt: TGTGCCAGCAGTTCCCCAACTACCGACTACTACGAGCAGTACTTC
j_gene: TRBJ2-7
v_gene: TRBV6-2/TRBV6-3
d_gene: NA
abundance: few

CDR3aa: CASSLRQNTDTQYF
CDR3nt: TGTGCCAGCAGCTTACGTCAGAACACAGATACGCAGTATTTT
j_gene: TRBJ2-3
v_gene: TRBV7-2
d_gene: NA
abundance: NA

CDR3aa: CASRLMDRHNYEQYF
CDR3nt: TGTGCCAGCAGGCTAATGGACAGACATAACTACGAGCAGTACTTC
j_gene: TRBJ2-7
v_gene: TRBV7-2
d_gene: NA
abundance: NA

CDR3aa: CASSYFLGNEQFF
CDR3nt: TGTGCCAGCAGTTACTTCTTGGGGAATGAGCAGTTCTTC
j_gene: TRBJ2-1
v_gene: TRBV6-2/TRBV6-3
d_gene: NA
abundance: few

CDR3aa: CASSLELAGGQETQYF
CDR3nt: TGTGCCAGCAGCTTAGAACTAGCGGGGGGGCAAGAGACCCAGTACTTC
j_gene: TRBJ2-5
v_gene: TRBV7-2
d_gene: TRBD2
abundance: many

CDR3aa: CASSQTTLNTEAFF
CDR3nt: TGTGCCAGCAGTCAGACCACCTTGAACACTGAAGCTTTCTTT
j_gene: TRBJ1-1
v_gene: TRBV12-3/TRBV12-4
d_gene: NA
abundance: NA

CDR3aa: CSAPGMNTEAFF
CDR3nt: TGCAGTGCCCCGGGGATGAACACTGAAGCTTTCTTT
j_gene: TRBJ1-1
v_gene: TRBV20-1
d_gene: NA
abundance: few

CDR3aa: CASSTLSWGQETQYF
CDR3nt: TGTGCCAGCAGCACACTCTCCTGGGGACAAGAGACCCAGTACTTC
j_gene: TRBJ2-5
v_gene: TRBV11-2
d_gene: NA
abundance: NA

CDR3aa: CASSQTSGGASTDTQYF
CDR3nt: TGTGCCAGCAGCCAAACTAGCGGGGGGGCTAGCACAGATACGCAGTATTTT
j_gene: TRBJ2-3
v_gene: TRBV7-6
d_gene: TRBD2
abundance: few

CDR3aa: CASSSTATSYEQYF
CDR3nt: TGTGCCAGCAGCTCGACGGCAACCTCCTACGAGCAGTACTTC
j_gene: TRBJ2-7
v_gene: TRBV7-6
d_gene: NA
abundance: many

CDR3aa: CASSEFTPPPGQGHSPLHF
CDR3nt: TGTGCCAGCAGTGAATTCACCCCCCCTCCGGGACAGGGTCATTCACCCCTCCACTTT
j_gene: TRBJ1-6
v_gene: TRBV25-1
d_gene: TRBD1
abundance: few

CDR3aa: CASSSGTGWASYNSPLHF
CDR3nt: TGTGCCAGCAGCTCCGGGACAGGGTGGGCGTCCTATAATTCACCCCTCCACTTT
j_gene: TRBJ1-6
v_gene: TRBV7-8
d_gene: TRBD1
abundance: NA

CDR3aa: CASSSLLAGAHFGTDTQYF
CDR3nt: TGTGCCAGCAGCTCCCTCCTAGCGGGAGCCCATTTCGGGACAGATACGCAGTATTTT
j_gene: TRBJ2-3
v_gene: TRBV7-9
d_gene: TRBD2
abundance: few

CDR3aa: CASLDRHSGANVLTF
CDR3nt: TGTGCCAGTTTGGACAGGCACTCTGGGGCCAACGTCCTGACTTTC
j_gene: TRBJ2-6
v_gene: TRBV7-2
d_gene: TRBD1
abundance: NA

CDR3aa: CASSSGQASNQPQHF
CDR3nt: TGTGCCAGTAGTAGCGGACAGGCGAGCAATCAGCCCCAGCATTTT
j_gene: TRBJ1-5
v_gene: TRBV19
d_gene: TRBD1
abundance: few

CDR3aa: CASSLDRQVSPLHF
CDR3nt: TGTGCCAGCAGTTTGGACCGCCAGGTTTCACCCCTCCACTTT
j_gene: TRBJ1-6
v_gene: TRBV12-3/TRBV12-4
d_gene: NA
abundance: many

CDR3aa: CASSQDSTGFGYNEQFF
CDR3nt: TGCGCCAGCAGCCAAGATTCGACGGGGTTCGGCTACAATGAGCAGTTCTTC
j_gene: TRBJ2-1
v_gene: TRBV4-1
d_gene: NA
abundance: few

CDR3aa: CASSFPRNEQFF
CDR3nt: TGTGCCAGCAGTTTTCCGAGGAATGAGCAGTTCTTC
j_gene: TRBJ2-1
v_gene: TRBV12-3/TRBV12-4
d_gene: NA
abundance: few

CDR3aa: CASSFAGGIFEQYF
CDR3nt: TGTGCCAGCAGCTTCGCGGGGGGGATCTTCGAGCAGTACTTC
j_gene: TRBJ2-7
v_gene: TRBV5-4
d_gene: TRBD2
abundance: NA

CDR3aa: CASSLVDTTYEQYF
CDR3nt: TGTGCCAGCAGCTTAGTAGACACCACCTACGAGCAGTACTTC
j_gene: TRBJ2-7
v_gene: TRBV7-9
d_gene: NA
abundance: NA

CDR3aa: CASSPWEGSNYGYTF
CDR3nt: TGTGCCAGCAGCCCCTGGGAAGGGTCCAACTATGGCTACACCTTC
j_gene: TRBJ1-2
v_gene: TRBV11-1
d_gene: NA
abundance: few

CDR3aa: CSARLAGAPRETQYF
CDR3nt: TGCAGTGCTAGGCTAGCGGGGGCCCCAAGAGAGACCCAGTACTTC
j_gene: TRBJ2-5
v_gene: TRBV20-1
d_gene: TRBD2
abundance: NA

CDR3aa: CASSLSRRGEQYF
CDR3nt: TGTGCCAGCAGCTTAAGTCGACGAGGCGAGCAGTACTTC
j_gene: TRBJ2-7
v_gene: TRBV7-2
d_gene: NA
abundance: many

CDR3aa: CASSLAIGTGSYEQYF
CDR3nt: TGTGCCAGCAGCTTAGCGATCGGGACAGGCTCCTACGAGCAGTACTTC
j_gene: TRBJ2-7
v_gene: TRBV7-9
d_gene: TRBD1
abundance: few

CDR3aa: CASSLGLSGGPQDTQYF
CDR3nt: TGTGCCAGCAGCTTGGGTCTTAGCGGGGGGCCCCAAGATACGCAGTATTTT
j_gene: TRBJ2-3
v_gene: TRBV7-2
d_gene: TRBD2
abundance: NA

CDR3aa: CASSRLAGINQQYF
CDR3nt: TGTGCCAGCAGCCGGTTAGCGGGGATAAACCAGCAGTACTTC
j_gene: TRBJ2-7
v_gene: TRBV7-6
d_gene: TRBD2
abundance: few

CDR3aa: CASSFDEGMVVGNQPQHF
CDR3nt: TGTGCCAGCAGTTTTGACGAGGGGATGGTAGTTGGGAATCAGCCCCAGCATTTT
j_gene: TRBJ1-5
v_gene: TRBV12-3/TRBV12-4
d_gene: NA
abundance: NA